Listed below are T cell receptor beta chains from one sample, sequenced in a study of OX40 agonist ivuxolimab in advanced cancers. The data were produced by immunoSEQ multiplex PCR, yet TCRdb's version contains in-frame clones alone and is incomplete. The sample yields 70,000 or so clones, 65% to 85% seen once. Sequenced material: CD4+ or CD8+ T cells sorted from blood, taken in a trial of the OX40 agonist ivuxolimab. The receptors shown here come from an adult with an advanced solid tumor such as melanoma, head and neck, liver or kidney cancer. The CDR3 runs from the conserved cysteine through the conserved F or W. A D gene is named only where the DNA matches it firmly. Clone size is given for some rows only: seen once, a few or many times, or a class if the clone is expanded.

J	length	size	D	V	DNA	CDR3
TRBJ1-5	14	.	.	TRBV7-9	TGTGCCAGCAGCTTAGCGGTAGGCAATCAGCCCCAGCATTTT	CASSLAVGNQPQHF
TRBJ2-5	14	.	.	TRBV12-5	TGTGCTAGTGGTTCTGGGGGGGCCGGTGAGACCCAGTACTTC	CASGSGGAGETQYF
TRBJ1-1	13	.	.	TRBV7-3	TGTGCCAGCAGCTTAGGGGACCAAACTGAAGCTTTCTTT	CASSLGDQTEAFF
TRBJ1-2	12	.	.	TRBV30	TGTGCCTGGAGTGTAGGGGGGACGGTCTACACCTTC	CAWSVGGTVYTF
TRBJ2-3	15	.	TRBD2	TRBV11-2	TGTGCCAGCAGCTCAACGGGGGGGAGTTCAGATACGCAGTATTTT	CASSSTGGSSDTQYF
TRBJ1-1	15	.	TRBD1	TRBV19	TGTGCCAGTGTCGACAGGGAGTCGCGGAACACTGAAGCTTTCTTT	CASVDRESRNTEAFF
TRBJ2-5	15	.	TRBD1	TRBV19	TGTGCCACTGATAGGGGACAGGCCTCGGGGGAGACCCAGTACTTC	CATDRGQASGETQYF
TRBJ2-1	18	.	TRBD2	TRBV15	TGTGCCACCAGCACAGCCGGGACTAGCGGGAGCGAATACAATGAGCAGTTCTTC	CATSTAGTSGSEYNEQFF
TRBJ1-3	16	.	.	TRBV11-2	TGTGCCAGCAGCTTGGGTTTTCGGGGCCCTGGAAACACCATATATTTT	CASSLGFRGPGNTIYF
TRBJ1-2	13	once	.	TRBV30	TGTGCCTGGAGCGGAGATTACCCCTATGGCTACACCTTC	CAWSGDYPYGYTF
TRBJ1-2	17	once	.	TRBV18	TGTGCCAGCTCACCCCTTGGGGGGCGTATCGCCAACTATGGCTACACCTTC	CASSPLGGRIANYGYTF
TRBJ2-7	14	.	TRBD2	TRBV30	TGTGCCTGGAAATTGGGGGGGGTCTCCTACGAGCAGTACTTC	CAWKLGGVSYEQYF
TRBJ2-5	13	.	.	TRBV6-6	TGTGCCAGCAGTTACAGGGGGGGGGAGACCCAGTACTTC	CASSYRGGETQYF
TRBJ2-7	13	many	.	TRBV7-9	TGTGCCAGCAGCTCCAAGACGGGATACGAGCAGTACTTC	CASSSKTGYEQYF
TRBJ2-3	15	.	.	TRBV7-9	TGTGCCAGCAGCTTAGACCCGTCGACCCCAGATACGCAGTATTTT	CASSLDPSTPDTQYF
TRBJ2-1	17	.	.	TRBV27	TGTGCCAGCAGTTTATCACTACCGGAGAGCTCCTACAATGAGCAGTTCTTC	CASSLSLPESSYNEQFF
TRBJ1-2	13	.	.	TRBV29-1	TGCAGCGTTGAAAACCGAGCCTACTATGGCTACACCTTC	CSVENRAYYGYTF